A selection of T cell receptor beta chains follows, all from one sample in a study of shared clonotypes between healthy human individuals. Assay used: immunoSEQ multiplex PCR; TCRdb lists only in-frame clones, some missing. Found here are roughly 550,000 clones, nearly 97% of them singletons; the top ten hold 0.095% to 0.12%. What was sequenced was naive CD8+ T cells sorted from blood. The origin of the receptors is a woman in her twenties or thirties in good health. CDR3s include the opening cysteine and the closing phenylalanine or tryptophan. D genes are given only for firm matches. A clone size is listed for some rows: how often the clone was seen (once, few, many), or a class if it is expanded.

V	D	J	size	CDR3	DNA
TRBV19	TRBD1	TRBJ2-7	-	CASSPGQGSSYEQYF	TGTGCCAGTAGCCCGGGACAGGGGAGCTCCTACGAGCAGTACTTC
TRBV29-1	TRBD2	TRBJ2-7	-	CSVGTSGPYEQYF	TGCAGCGTCGGGACTAGCGGCCCCTACGAGCAGTACTTC
TRBV19	TRBD2	TRBJ2-7	once	CASSLLAGVYEQYF	TGTGCCAGTAGTCTTCTAGCGGGAGTTTACGAGCAGTACTTC
TRBV13	TRBD1	TRBJ2-5	-	CASSFTGTGGSQTQYF	TGTGCCAGCAGCTTTACCGGGACAGGGGGTTCGCAGACCCAGTACTTC
TRBV6-5	TRBD2	TRBJ2-1	-	CASSYSTSGRAHEQFF	TGTGCCAGCAGTTACTCGACTAGCGGGAGGGCCCATGAGCAGTTCTTC
TRBV28	TRBD2	TRBJ2-7	-	CASSLVAGAYEQYF	TGTGCCAGCAGTTTGGTAGCGGGGGCCTACGAGCAGTACTTC
TRBV4-2	-	TRBJ2-1	-	CASSQDYLGYNEQFF	TGTGCCAGCAGCCAAGATTATCTGGGGTACAATGAGCAGTTCTTC
TRBV6-5	-	TRBJ2-7	-	CASSSFLRGHYEQYF	TGTGCCAGCAGTTCCTTCCTCAGGGGACACTACGAGCAGTACTTC
TRBV9	TRBD2	TRBJ2-7	-	CASSVSGGGGYEQYF	TGTGCCAGCAGCGTAAGCGGGGGAGGGGGCTACGAGCAGTACTTC
TRBV18	-	TRBJ2-1	-	CASSPIRAEVSSYNEQFF	TGTGCCAGCTCACCAATCCGAGCAGAGGTGAGCTCCTACAATGAGCAGTTCTTC
TRBV7-9	-	TRBJ2-1	-	CASSLMDPRLGDEQFF	TGTGCCAGCAGCTTAATGGACCCCCGGTTGGGCGATGAGCAGTTCTTC
TRBV11-2	TRBD2	TRBJ2-7	-	CASSPLAGGVYEQYF	TGTGCCAGCAGCCCGCTAGCGGGAGGTGTTTACGAGCAGTACTTC
TRBV5-1	-	TRBJ2-7	-	CASSSHSGTYEQYF	TGCGCCAGCAGCAGCCATTCCGGGACCTACGAGCAGTACTTC
TRBV2	TRBD1	TRBJ2-7	once	CASSGTGVVEQYF	TGTGCCAGCTCCGGGACAGGGGTGGTCGAGCAGTACTTC
TRBV27	-	TRBJ2-7	-	CASSSTGISEQYF	TGTGCCAGCAGCTCAACAGGGATATCCGAGCAGTACTTC
TRBV7-7	-	TRBJ2-3	once	CASSLGQGFADTQYF	TGTGCCAGCAGCTTAGGTCAGGGATTCGCAGATACGCAGTATTTT
TRBV11-2	-	TRBJ2-7	-	CASSLFSSGAGEQYF	TGTGCCAGCAGCTTATTTTCGTCGGGAGCGGGCGAGCAGTACTTC
TRBV6-5	-	TRBJ1-3	-	CATRGPDTIYF	TGTGCCACCAGGGGTCCAGACACCATATATTTT
TRBV4-1	TRBD2	TRBJ2-3	-	CASSQDRTRSSTDTQYF	TGCGCCAGCAGCCAAGACCGGACTAGATCTAGCACAGATACGCAGTATTTT